The subject of this entry is one TCR beta chain. In the source study's methods: Using reference gene primer amplification, nucleated cell counts were estimated. The protocol was immunoSEQ multiplex PCR, while the TCRdb copy is restricted to in-frame clones and leaves out a portion. That table furnishes V, J and clone size, whereas the DNA furnished D and trimming. The sample has over 200,000 clones, approximately 84% seen once; the top ten hold 1.5% to 2%. These data come from a study of blood T cell repertoires in COVID-19. Whole-study context: Samples came from the United States, Italy and Spain, spanning acute and convalescent COVID-19.

The germline V gene has CDR1 SGHTA and CDR2 FQGNSA. Germline trimming cut 6 bases from V and 8 bases from J; bases unmatched to any gene: 17. This CDR3 has 19 residues. This receptor was obtained from a man aged 35 to 55 with active or convalescent COVID-19. J is TRBJ2-2 and V is TRBV7-2; 14 bases align to TRBD2. Sequenced material: peripheral blood. CDR3: CASSTPGTSGRGGLGELFF. The CDR3 coding sequence is TGTGCCAGCAGTACGCCCGGGACTAGCGGGAGAGGGGGGCTTGGGGAGCTGTTTTTT.